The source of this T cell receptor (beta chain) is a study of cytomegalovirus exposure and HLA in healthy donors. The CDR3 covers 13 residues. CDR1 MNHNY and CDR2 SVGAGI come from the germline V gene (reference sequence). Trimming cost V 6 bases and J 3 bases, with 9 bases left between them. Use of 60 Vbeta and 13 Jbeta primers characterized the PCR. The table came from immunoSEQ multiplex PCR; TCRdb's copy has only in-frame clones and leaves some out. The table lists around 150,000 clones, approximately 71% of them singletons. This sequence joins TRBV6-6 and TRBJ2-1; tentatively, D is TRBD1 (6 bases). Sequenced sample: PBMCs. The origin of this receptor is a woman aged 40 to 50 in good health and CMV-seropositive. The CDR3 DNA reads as TGTGCCAGCAGAGAACAGGGCTACAATGAGCAGTTCTTC. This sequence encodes CASREQGYNEQFF.